Included here is one TCR beta chain sequence, with context. Its specificity is unknown. The sample comes from a study of T-cell memory formation after mild COVID-19. Findings and caveats of the study: Whereas later expanders leaned CD4+, clones contracting day 15 to 85 showed a balanced CD4/CD8 makeup.

V lost 4 bases, J lost 1 base, and 16 bases lay in between. The CDR3 length is 17 residues. Germline CDR1 SGHVS, CDR2 FQNEAQ. In TCRdb, the 5' RACE reads were re-called with MiXCR into one record per CDR3 protein. The data contain 180,000 or so distinct CDR3 sequences, around 10% of them singletons. The sample consisted of PBMCs or a T cell subset sorted from them (not recorded which). The chain carries TRBV7-8 and TRBJ2-2, with a possible D match to TRBD1 (5 bases). The clonotype originates from a young man who had mild COVID-19 (a few samples of this study predate the infection). Cell type and time point are not known. The CDR3 region is CASSSRWWTRNTGELFF. Written as DNA, the CDR3 is TGTGCCAGCAGCTCGAGGTGGTGGACACGGAACACCGGGGAGCTGTTTTTT. Full variable domain (rest looked up from reference TRBV7-8 and TRBJ2-2): GAGVSQSPRYKVAKRGQDVALRCDPISGHVSLFWYQQALGQGPEFLTYFQNEAQLDKSGLPSDRFFAERPEGSVSTLKIQRTQQEDSAVYLCASSSRWWTRNTGELFFGEGSRLTVL.